The 17 T cell receptor beta chains reported below all come from one sample, sequenced in a study of blood T cell repertoires in COVID-19. Clones were read by immunoSEQ multiplex PCR, and TCRdb kept only the in-frame ones, dropping some. The table has 170,000 or so clones, approximately 90% seen once. Input material: peripheral blood. Receptor source: a woman aged 18-29 years who had recovered from COVID-19.

The V and J genes are TRBV7-2 and TRBJ1-4; perhaps TRBD1 as D (6 bases). V lost 4 bases and J 10 bases, leaving 16 bases between the germline ends. The CDR3 is 14 amino acids. The germline V gene encodes CDR1 SGHTA and CDR2 FQGNSA. CDR3 DNA sequence: TGTGCCAGCAGCTCCACAGGGAGTTTGGGAAAACTGTTTTTT. Its protein is CASSSTGSLGKLFF.

The chain recombines TRBV6-5 with TRBJ1-5, with 9 bases that match TRBD1. Germline CDR1 reads MNHEY; CDR2 reads SVGAGI. Losses at the gene ends were 7 bases for V and 1 base for J; bases not matched to a gene: 2. This CDR3 region has 14 residues. CDR3: CASKGTGSNQPQHF. In nucleotides, the CDR3 is TGTGCCAGCAAGGGGACAGGGAGCAATCAGCCCCAGCATTTT.

The chain uses TRBV23-1 and TRBJ2-2; no definite D call. TRBV23-1 is known as an ORF, though its function is uncertain. The CDR3 has 14 amino acids. Deletions cut 6 bases from V and 7 bases from J, with 15 bases between. DNA of the CDR3: TGCGCCAGCAGAATCAAAGTTGAACACGGGGAGCTGTTTTTT. It encodes CASRIKVEHGELFF.

This rearrangement joins TRBV2 to TRBJ1-4, with TRBD1 matching over 12 bases. The germline V gene has CDR1 SNHLY and CDR2 FYNNEI. This CDR3 is 18 amino acids long. J lost 0 bases, V lost 6 bases, and 8 bases had no gene match. The CDR3 nucleotides read TGTGCCAGCAGCATGGGACAGGGGGCATTATCAACTAATGAAAAACTGTTTTTT. It is translated as CASSMGQGALSTNEKLFF.

This clone was seen once. The DNA is omitted, as the CDR3 cannot be located on it reliably, and the CDR3 follows TCRdb's listing. This chain joins TRBV21-1 and TRBJ1-6; the table's D call of TRBD1 was not tested on the DNA. TRBV21-1 is a pseudogene locus. 15 amino acids form the CDR3, both terminal residues included. CDR3 loop: CASSPWAGGNSPLHF.

V and J are TRBV7-3 and TRBJ2-7, with 9 bases matching TRBD1. V lost 5 bases to trimming and J lost 2 bases; unmatched junction nucleotides: 10. CDR1 and CDR2 (germline): SGHTA, FQGTGA. The CDR3 is 16 residues long. This CDR3 reads CASSPNPGQGPYEQYV. CDR3 nucleotides: TGTGCCAGCAGCCCCAATCCGGGACAGGGTCCCTACGAGCAGTACGTC.

This chain connects TRBV6-5 to TRBJ1-1, with D perhaps matching TRBD1 (6 bases). The CDR3 is 14 amino acids. CDR1 and CDR2 from the germline V gene are MNHEY and SVGAGI. Trimming stripped 10 bases from V and 10 bases from J, with 25 bases between. The CDR3 coding sequence is TGTGCCACCGCTCAACCGTGGGGGCCGCTTGGAGCTTTCTTT. The encoded protein is CATAQPWGPLGAFF.

The count of this clone is one. The J gene is TRBJ2-5, the V gene TRBV6-6, with D maybe TRBD1 (6 bases). CDR1 and CDR2 from the germline V gene are MNHNY and SVGAGI (reference sequence). This CDR3 region has 14 residues. V gave up 2 bases and J gave up 1 base, with 8 bases separating them. The DNA for the CDR3 is TGTGCCAGCAGTTACGGACAGCTCCAAGAGACCCAGTACTTC. It specifies CASSYGQLQETQYF.

This chain connects TRBV2 to TRBJ2-3, with D maybe TRBD2 (5 bases). CDR1 is SNHLY and CDR2 is FYNNEI in the germline V gene. V lost 2 bases to trimming and J lost 2 bases, with 11 bases between them. The CDR3 totals 15 residues. For the CDR3, the DNA is TGTGCCAGCAGTGAAAGACTACTGACCACAGATACGCAGTATTTT. Translating it yields CASSERLLTTDTQYF.

The gene calls are TRBV3-1 (or the pseudogene TRBV3-2) and TRBJ2-5, with unresolved D. CDR1 LGHDT and CDR2 YNNKEL come from the germline V gene (reference sequence). Trimming cost V 5 bases and J 4 bases, with 8 bases left between them. CDR3 length: 12 residues. CDR3: CASSLYRETQYF. CDR3 nucleotides: TGTGCCAGCAGCTTGTATCGAGAGACCCAGTACTTC.

A few counts support this clone. As DNA, the CDR3 is TGCGCCAGCAGTCCCGGGGGGCGACTGACCTCGAACACCGGGGAGCTGTTTTTT. It codes for CASSPGGRLTSNTGELFF. This chain joins TRBV5-1 and TRBJ2-2; perhaps TRBD2 as D (7 bases). The length of the CDR3 is 18 residues. Germline V gives CDR1 SGHRS, CDR2 YFSETQ. Trimming left V 5 bases short and J 0 bases short, with 20 bases between.

The chain has TRBV4-3 and TRBJ1-6, with 9 bases fitting TRBD1. This CDR3 is 17 amino acids long. Germline values: CDR1 LGHNA, CDR2 YSLEER. Trimming took 4 bases from V and 0 from J; bases not matched to a gene: 4. The CDR3 sequence is CASSPGQGSSYNSPLHF. CDR3 nucleotide sequence: TGCGCCAGCAGCCCCGGACAGGGGAGCTCCTATAATTCACCCCTCCACTTT.

This clone was observed once. The rearrangement links TRBV5-4 to TRBJ1-2; tentative D call: TRBD1 (6 bases). V lost 4 bases to trimming and J lost 8 bases, with 12 bases between them. The CDR3 is 12 amino acids. Germline-derived CDR1 and CDR2 are SGHNT and YYREEE (reference sequence). The CDR3 loop is CASSPTGQGYTF. The CDR3 nucleotides are TGTGCCAGCAGCCCAACCGGACAGGGCTACACCTTC.

V usage is TRBV2 and J usage is TRBJ1-2, with TRBD1 matching 9 bases. This CDR3 spans 14 amino acids. CDR1 and CDR2 (germline): SNHLY, FYNNEI. V was pared by 5 bases and J by 4 bases, with 5 bases of the junction left unmatched. This chain's CDR3 is CASSPGQGFYGYTF. The CDR3 DNA reads as TGTGCCAGCAGTCCGGGACAGGGTTTCTATGGCTACACCTTC.

The chain employs TRBV25-1 and TRBJ1-3; D possibly corresponds to TRBD1 (5 bases). Trimming stripped 4 bases from V and 6 bases from J, with 16 bases between. There are 15 residues in the CDR3. Germline CDR1 MGHDK, CDR2 SYGVNS. CDR3 sequence: CASSVEGARENTIYF. The CDR3 bases are TGTGCCAGCAGTGTTGAAGGGGCGCGAGAAAACACCATATATTTT.

The gene calls are TRBV28 and TRBJ1-6; unclear D gene. Germline V gene sequence: CDR1 MDHEN, CDR2 SYDVKM. Between the trimmed V and J ends, which lost 6 bases and 4 bases, there was a span of 16 bases. The CDR3 length is 16 residues. Written as DNA, the CDR3 is TGTGCCAGCAGCTACCACACGGGGATTTATAATTCACCCCTCCACTTT. Protein: CASSYHTGIYNSPLHF.

The V call is TRBV7-9, the J call TRBJ1-1; D is perhaps TRBD1 (6 bases). Germline CDR1 is SEHNR and CDR2 is FQNEAQ (reference sequence). The CDR3 spans 14 residues. Between the trimmed V and J ends, which lost 4 bases and 4 bases, there was a span of 13 bases. The CDR3 coding sequence is TGTGCCAGCAGCTCGGACAGTTGGAGCACTGAAGCTTTCTTT. Amino acids: CASSSDSWSTEAFF.